This TCR beta chain was sequenced for a study of cytomegalovirus exposure and HLA in healthy donors. CDR1 is SGHTS, CDR2 YDEGEE, per germline. The ends were cut back, 7 bases at V and 3 bases at J, with 10 bases in the middle. CDR3 length equals 12 residues. Points from the study as a whole: In vitro, three CMV-associated chains proved specific for CMV antigens. Evidence from a later analysis indicated that most CMV-associated TCR beta chains looked HLA-restricted.

A remark on this clone: Antigen: not known.

The study ran its PCR with 60 Vbeta and 13 Jbeta primers. Per the authors' pipeline: Among the unique TCR beta chains that a later analysis counted, about 84 million in all, 10 million to 13 million were shared. TCRdb's copy holds only in-frame clones and misses some; the assay was immunoSEQ multiplex PCR. That table gives V, J and clone size, and the DNA gave D and trimming. The data show about 120,000 clones, about 68% seen once. Sequencing was carried out using PBMCs. The chain has TRBV5-8 and TRBJ1-2; D ambiguous. The TCR was taken from a middle-aged man in good health and CMV-seropositive. This CDR3 is CASVRRDYGYTF. For the CDR3, the DNA is TGTGCCAGCGTACGGAGGGACTATGGCTACACCTTC.